The 17 T cell receptor beta chains in this list originate from one sample, sequenced in a study of cytomegalovirus exposure and HLA in healthy donors. PCR used 60 Vbeta primers and 13 Jbeta primers. Using immunoSEQ multiplex PCR, the repertoire was profiled, and TCRdb retains in-frame clones only, with some absent. The sample shows approximately 110,000 clones, and around 2.4% sits with its ten largest clones. Sequencing input: PBMCs. The receptors were gathered from a man aged 35-49 years in good health and CMV-seronegative.

This chain joins TRBV18 and TRBJ2-3, with unresolved D. Germline lookup yields CDR1 KGHSH and CDR2 LQKENI. Trimming pared 3 bases from V and 4 bases from J, leaving 5 bases between. This CDR3 spans 12 amino acids. The CDR3 protein is CASSPEADTQYF. The CDR3 DNA reads TGTGCCAGCTCACCCGAGGCAGATACGCAGTATTTT.

The chain joins TRBV6-1 to TRBJ2-7; TRBD2 agrees at 10 bases. The junction had 6 bases not matched to a gene; V was cut back by 7 bases and J by 0 bases. The CDR3 spans 15 residues. CDR1 MNHNS and CDR2 SASEGT come from the germline V gene. CDR3 loop: CASTPRTSGSYEQYF. In nucleotides, the CDR3 is TGTGCCAGCACTCCCAGGACTAGCGGCTCCTACGAGCAGTACTTC.

J is TRBJ1-1 and V is TRBV7-8; D remains unclear. The CDR3 extends over 14 amino acids. CDR1 and CDR2 (germline): SGHVS, FQNEAQ. V lost 1 base, J lost 9 bases, and 15 bases lay in between. CDR3 nucleotide sequence: TGTGCCAGCAGCTTAGGTAGTAGGGAGGGAAAAGCTTTCTTT. It specifies CASSLGSREGKAFF.

This clone counts as medium-sized (0.01 to 0.1%) by frequency. This chain links TRBV19 with TRBJ2-7; a possible D gene is TRBD1 (5 bases). V was cut by 4 bases and J by 0 bases, with 16 bases left in between. This CDR3 has 16 amino acids. Germline V gene data show CDR1 as LNHDA and CDR2 as SQIVND (reference sequence). The CDR3, as DNA: TGTGCCAGTAGTACCCAGGAGACAGTGAGCTCCTACGAGCAGTACTTC. Its translation: CASSTQETVSSYEQYF.

The V gene is TRBV28, the J gene TRBJ2-7; D remains unclear. The CDR3 has 11 residues. Germline V gene data show CDR1 as MDHEN and CDR2 as SYDVKM. The V end lost 4 bases, the J end lost 4 bases, and 5 bases lay between the germline ends. CDR3 DNA: TGTGCCAGCAGTTACGGTTACGAGCAGTACTTC. Translation: CASSYGYEQYF.

In the case of this clone: No DNA is shown, since the ends of the CDR3 on it are uncertain; the CDR3 is the one TCRdb lists. The chain couples TRBV28 to TRBJ1-2; TRBD1 is taken as the D call from the table, unchecked against the DNA. With termini counted, the CDR3 has 15 amino acids. Germline V CDR1 and CDR2: MDHEN, SYDVKM. This CDR3 is CASSSTLWAGGNDTF.

The rearrangement links TRBV27 to TRBJ2-3, with TRBD2 matching over 9 bases. This CDR3 contains 15 residues. The J segment lost 2 bases and the V segment lost 4 bases, leaving 4 bases of the junction unmatched. CDR1 is MNHEY, CDR2 SMNVEV, per germline (reference sequence). Here the CDR3 DNA reads TGTGCCAGCAGTTCTCGGACTAGCGACACAGATACGCAGTATTTT. It translates to CASSSRTSDTDTQYF.

The gene calls are TRBV5-4 and TRBJ2-7, with 10 nucleotides matching TRBD2. Germline assignment: CDR1 SGHNT and CDR2 YYREEE (reference sequence). With 3 bases clipped from V and 6 bases from J, the junction kept 12 bases outside the gene matches. The CDR3 is 16 residues long. The CDR3 region is CASSSKSGRAFGEQYF. The DNA for the CDR3 is TGTGCCAGCAGCTCCAAAAGCGGGAGGGCGTTCGGCGAGCAGTACTTC.

V and J are TRBV11-2 and TRBJ2-1; 8 nucleotides agree with TRBD1. The CDR3 loop spans 14 amino acids. J lost 1 base, V lost 6 bases, and 2 bases had no gene match. CDR1 and CDR2 from the germline V gene are SGHAT and FQNNGV. The CDR3 bases are TGTGCCAGCAGGAGGACAGGGTCCTACAATGAGCAGTTCTTC. This sequence encodes CASRRTGSYNEQFF.

The gene calls are TRBV5-6 and TRBJ1-4; D perhaps matches TRBD1 (5 bases). The CDR3 is made up of 13 amino acids. Germline lookup yields CDR1 SGHDT and CDR2 YYEEEE. V was pared by 4 bases and J by 6 bases, with 10 bases between. Written as DNA, the CDR3 is TGTGCCAGCAGCCCTGGGGCTGATGAAAAACTGTTTTTT. Its translation: CASSPGADEKLFF.

The chain carries TRBV20-1 and TRBJ1-4; tentatively, D is TRBD1 (5 bases). Germline values: CDR1 DFQATT, CDR2 SNEGSKA (reference sequence). Trimming took off 7 bases at V and 3 bases at J, with 6 bases between the two ends. The CDR3 runs to 11 residues. CDR3 protein: CSGQSNEKLFF. The CDR3 nucleotides read TGCAGTGGACAGTCTAATGAAAAACTGTTTTTT.

V and J are TRBV2 and TRBJ2-5; D is possibly TRBD2 (5 bases). The germline CDR1 and CDR2 sequences are SNHLY and FYNNEI. The CDR3 consists of 14 residues. Deletions cut 0 bases from V and 3 bases from J, with 8 bases between. This chain's CDR3 is CASSEALREETQYF. In DNA, the CDR3 is TGTGCCAGCAGTGAAGCCTTGCGGGAAGAGACCCAGTACTTC. Together with reference TRBV2 and TRBJ2-5, the CDR3 gives the full variable domain: EPEVTQTPSHQVTQMGQEVILRCVPISNHLYFYWYRQILGQKVEFLVSFYNNEISEKSEIFDDQFSVERPDGSNFTLKIRSTKLEDSAMYFCASSEALREETQYFGPGTRLLVL.

This chain joins TRBV5-1 and TRBJ2-1; D gene ambiguous. V was trimmed by 0 bases and J by 7 bases, leaving 8 bases between them. The V gene's germline CDR1 is SGHRS and CDR2 YFSETQ. The CDR3 extends over 13 amino acids. The CDR3 DNA sequence: TGCGCCAGCAGCTTGGTTCTTCTAAATGAGCAGTTCTTC. Amino acid sequence: CASSLVLLNEQFF.

V gene TRBV5-1 combines with J gene TRBJ2-3; D not certain. Trimming took off 1 base at V and 4 bases at J, with 13 bases between the two ends. The CDR3 has 15 amino acids. Germline V gene lookup returns CDR1 SGHRS and CDR2 YFSETQ. CDR3 sequence: CASSLTSNPPDTQYF. As DNA, the CDR3 is TGCGCCAGCAGCTTGACGAGTAACCCCCCAGATACGCAGTATTTT.

V usage is TRBV7-2 and J usage is TRBJ2-5; 9 bases are shared with TRBD1. Germline V CDR1 and CDR2: SGHTA, FQGNSA. V trimming: 5 bases; J trimming: 2 bases; junction bases outside the gene matches: 9. The CDR3 loop spans 16 amino acids. This CDR3 reads CASSTGTGYGQETQYF. The CDR3 DNA is TGTGCCAGCAGCACAGGGACAGGGTATGGGCAAGAGACCCAGTACTTC. The full variable domain, its missing parts supplied by reference TRBV7-2 and TRBJ2-5, is GAGVSQSPSNKVTEKGKDVELRCDPISGHTALYWYRQSLGQGLEFLIYFQGNSAPDKSGLPSDRFSAERTGGSVSTLTIQRTQQEDSAVYLCASSTGTGYGQETQYFGPGTRLLVL.

The rearrangement links TRBV10-3 to TRBJ1-3, with 8 bases that match TRBD1. CDR3 length equals 13 residues. Germline CDR1 reads ENHRY; CDR2 reads SYGVKD. V lost 10 bases and J lost 9; bases outside the gene matches: 11. The DNA for the CDR3 is TGTGCCACCCGGGACAGGATAGTAGGCACCATATATTTT. The encoded protein is CATRDRIVGTIYF.

Worth noting for this clone: Other DNA sequences from this sample encode an identical CDR3 as well. This CDR3 is CASSLQENTEAFF. The CDR3 DNA reads TGTGCCAGCAGCCTACAGGAGAACACTGAAGCTTTCTTT. The V gene is TRBV11-2, the J gene TRBJ1-1; D might be TRBD1 (5 bases). The CDR3 has 13 amino acids. Germline lookup yields CDR1 SGHAT and CDR2 FQNNGV. Trimming left V 5 bases short and J 1 base short, with 8 bases between.